This T cell receptor beta chain came from a study of technical replicates of blood from a handful of donors (dated by TCRdb to 2015 to 2018). To note about this clone: Its specific antigen is unknown. Base quality data are lacking; no much larger clone is found one base away.

Measured from the cysteine to the phenylalanine, the CDR3 is 14 residues long. The kept DNA is CDR3 alone, 42 bases in frame from the first base. CDR1 and CDR2 are drawn from the germline V gene: SGHTA, FQGNSA. The V end loses 4 bases and the J end loses 5 bases, and a stretch of 14 bases separates them. The library was built by means of the immunoSEQ multiplex PCR assay. TCRdb took this table from immuneACCESS and kept in-frame rearrangements with V and J called. Such tables lack part of the clones; where checked against another copy, unresolved V genes explain under half of the gap, and the rest is unexplained. The sample yields about 83,000 clones; 90% to 95% were counted once. Of the sample, roughly 0.24% is held by the ten largest clones.

The sequence came from a human donor in good health. The chain is assembled from TRBV7-2 and TRBJ2-5; perhaps TRBD2 is the D gene, with 6 bases matching. The specimen was T cells isolated from PBMCs. The sequenced DNA: TGTGCCAGCAGCTCTGGACTACGTCCGGAGACCCAGTACTTC. Protein translation: CASSSGLRPETQYF.